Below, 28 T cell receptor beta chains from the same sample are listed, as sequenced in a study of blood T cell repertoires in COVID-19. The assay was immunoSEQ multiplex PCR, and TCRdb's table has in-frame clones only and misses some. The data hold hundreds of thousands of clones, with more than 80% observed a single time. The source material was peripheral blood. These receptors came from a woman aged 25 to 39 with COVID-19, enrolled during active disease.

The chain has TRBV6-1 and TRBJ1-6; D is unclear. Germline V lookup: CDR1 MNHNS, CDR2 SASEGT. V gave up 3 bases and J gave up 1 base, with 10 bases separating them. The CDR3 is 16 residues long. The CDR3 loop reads CASSESVWSYNSPLHF. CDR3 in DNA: TGTGCCAGCAGTGAGTCGGTGTGGTCCTATAATTCACCCCTCCACTTT.

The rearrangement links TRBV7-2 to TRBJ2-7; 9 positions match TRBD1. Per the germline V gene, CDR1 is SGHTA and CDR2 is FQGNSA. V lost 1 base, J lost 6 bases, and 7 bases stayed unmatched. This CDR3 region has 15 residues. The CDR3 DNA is TGTGCCAGCAGCTTAGGCACAGGGGGCTTTAGCGAGCAGTACTTC. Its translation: CASSLGTGGFSEQYF.

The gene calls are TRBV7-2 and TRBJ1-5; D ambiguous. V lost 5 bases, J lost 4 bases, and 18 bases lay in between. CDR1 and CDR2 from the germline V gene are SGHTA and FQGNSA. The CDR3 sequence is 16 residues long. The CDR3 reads CASSGGLPRGNQPQHF. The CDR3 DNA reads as TGTGCCAGCAGCGGCGGTCTTCCACGCGGAAATCAGCCCCAGCATTTT.

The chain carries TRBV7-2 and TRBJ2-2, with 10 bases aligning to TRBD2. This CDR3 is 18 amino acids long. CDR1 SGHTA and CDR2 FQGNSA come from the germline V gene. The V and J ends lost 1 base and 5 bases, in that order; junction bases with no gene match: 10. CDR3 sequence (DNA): TGTGCCAGCAGCTTAGGGGCCCTAGCGGGAGTTCCGACCGGGGAGCTGTTTTTT. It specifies CASSLGALAGVPTGELFF. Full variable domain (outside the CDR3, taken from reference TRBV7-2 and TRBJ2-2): GAGVSQSPSNKVTEKGKDVELRCDPISGHTALYWYRQSLGQGLEFLIYFQGNSAPDKSGLPSDRFSAERTGGSVSTLTIQRTQQEDSAVYLCASSLGALAGVPTGELFFGEGSRLTVL.

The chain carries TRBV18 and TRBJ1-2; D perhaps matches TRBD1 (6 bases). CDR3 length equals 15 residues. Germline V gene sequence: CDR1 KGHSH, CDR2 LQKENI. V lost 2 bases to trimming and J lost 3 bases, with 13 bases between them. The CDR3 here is CASSPTGLPDYGYTF. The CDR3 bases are TGTGCCAGCTCACCAACAGGGTTGCCAGACTATGGCTACACCTTC. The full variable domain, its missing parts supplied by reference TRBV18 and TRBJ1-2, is NAGVMQNPRHLVRRRGQEARLRCSPMKGHSHVYWYRQLPEEGLKFMVYLQKENIIDESGMPKERFSAEFPKEGPSILRIQQVVRGDSAAYFCASSPTGLPDYGYTFGSGTRLTVV.

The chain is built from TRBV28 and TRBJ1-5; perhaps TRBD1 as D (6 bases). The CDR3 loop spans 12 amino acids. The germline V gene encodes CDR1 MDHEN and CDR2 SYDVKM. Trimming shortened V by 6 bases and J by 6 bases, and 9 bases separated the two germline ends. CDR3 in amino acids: CASSRGSQPQHF. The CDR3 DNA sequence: TGTGCCAGCAGCAGGGGTAGTCAGCCCCAGCATTTT.

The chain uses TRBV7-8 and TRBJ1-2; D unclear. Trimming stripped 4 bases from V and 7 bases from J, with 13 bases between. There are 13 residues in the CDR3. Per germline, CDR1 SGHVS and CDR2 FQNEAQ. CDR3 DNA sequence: TGTGCCAGCAGCTCCGGTGCCACTACTGGCTACACCTTC. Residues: CASSSGATTGYTF.

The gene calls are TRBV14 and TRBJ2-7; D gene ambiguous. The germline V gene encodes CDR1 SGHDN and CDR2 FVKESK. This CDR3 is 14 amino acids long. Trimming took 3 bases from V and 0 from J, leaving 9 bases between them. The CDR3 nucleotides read TGTGCCAGCAGCCAGAACCGAGCCTCCTACGAGCAGTACTTC. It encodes CASSQNRASYEQYF.

This chain's CDR3 is CASSRGTSGNNEQFF. DNA for the CDR3: TGTGCCAGCAGTCGCGGGACTAGCGGAAACAATGAGCAGTTCTTC. J is TRBJ2-1 and V is TRBV6-5; TRBD2 matches 11 bases. The CDR3 has 15 residues. Germline V gives CDR1 MNHEY, CDR2 SVGAGI. V lost 5 bases and J lost 5; bases outside the gene matches: 5.

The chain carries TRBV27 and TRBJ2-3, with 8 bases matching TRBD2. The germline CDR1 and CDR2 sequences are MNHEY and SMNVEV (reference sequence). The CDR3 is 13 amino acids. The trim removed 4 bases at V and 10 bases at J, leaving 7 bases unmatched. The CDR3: CASSWGLESPQYF. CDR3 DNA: TGTGCCAGCAGTTGGGGACTAGAAAGTCCGCAGTATTTT.

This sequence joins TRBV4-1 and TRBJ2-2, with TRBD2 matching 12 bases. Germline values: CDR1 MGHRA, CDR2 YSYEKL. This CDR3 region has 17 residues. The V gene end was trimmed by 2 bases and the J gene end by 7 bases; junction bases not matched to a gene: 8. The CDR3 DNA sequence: TGCGCCAGCAGCCAACTAGCGGGAGGGCCCTCGAACGGGGAGCTGTTTTTT. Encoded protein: CASSQLAGGPSNGELFF.

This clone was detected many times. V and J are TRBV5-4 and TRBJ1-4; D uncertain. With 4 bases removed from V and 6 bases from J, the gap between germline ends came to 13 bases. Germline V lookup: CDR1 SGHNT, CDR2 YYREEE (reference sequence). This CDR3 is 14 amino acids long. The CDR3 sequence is CASSPREEDEKLFF. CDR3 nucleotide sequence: TGTGCCAGCAGCCCCCGGGAGGAGGATGAAAAACTGTTTTTT.

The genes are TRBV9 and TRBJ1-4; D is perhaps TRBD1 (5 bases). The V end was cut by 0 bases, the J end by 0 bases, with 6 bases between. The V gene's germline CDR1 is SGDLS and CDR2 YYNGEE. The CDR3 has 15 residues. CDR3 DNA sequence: TGTGCCAGCAGCGTAGGGGGCTCAACTAATGAAAAACTGTTTTTT. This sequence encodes CASSVGGSTNEKLFF.

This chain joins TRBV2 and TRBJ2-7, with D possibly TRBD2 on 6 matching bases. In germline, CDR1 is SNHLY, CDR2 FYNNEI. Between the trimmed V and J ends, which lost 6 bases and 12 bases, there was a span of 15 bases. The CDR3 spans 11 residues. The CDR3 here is CASSVDYSGYF. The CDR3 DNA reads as TGTGCCAGCAGCGTGGACTATTCCGGGTACTTC.

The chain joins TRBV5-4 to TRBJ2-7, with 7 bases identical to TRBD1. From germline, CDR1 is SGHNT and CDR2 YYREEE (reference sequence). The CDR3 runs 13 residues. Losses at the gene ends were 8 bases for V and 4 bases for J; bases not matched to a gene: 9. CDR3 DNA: TGTGCCAGGTTGACAGGGAAAGAGTACGAGCAGTACTTC. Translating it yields CARLTGKEYEQYF.

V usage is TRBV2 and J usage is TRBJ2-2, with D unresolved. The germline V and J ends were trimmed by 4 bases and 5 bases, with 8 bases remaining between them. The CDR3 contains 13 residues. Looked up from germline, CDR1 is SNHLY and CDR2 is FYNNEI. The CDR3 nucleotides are TGTGCCAGCAGTGTAGGAGTAACCGGGGAGCTGTTTTTT. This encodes CASSVGVTGELFF.

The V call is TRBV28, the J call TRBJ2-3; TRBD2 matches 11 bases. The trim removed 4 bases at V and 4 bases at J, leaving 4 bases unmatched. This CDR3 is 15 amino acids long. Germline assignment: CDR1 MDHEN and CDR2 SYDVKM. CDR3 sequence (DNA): TGTGCCAGCAGTTCTTTTAGCGGGGGGGCAGATACGCAGTATTTT. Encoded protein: CASSSFSGGADTQYF.

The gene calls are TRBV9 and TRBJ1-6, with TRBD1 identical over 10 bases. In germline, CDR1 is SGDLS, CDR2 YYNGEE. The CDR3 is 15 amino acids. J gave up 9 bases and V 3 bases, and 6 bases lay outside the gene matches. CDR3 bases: TGTGCCAGCAGCGGCGGACAGGGGGTTAGTTCACCCCTCCACTTT. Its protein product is CASSGGQGVSSPLHF.

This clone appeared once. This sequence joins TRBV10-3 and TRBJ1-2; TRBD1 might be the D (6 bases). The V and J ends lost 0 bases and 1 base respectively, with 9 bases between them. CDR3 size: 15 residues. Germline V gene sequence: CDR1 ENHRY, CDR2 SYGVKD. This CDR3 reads CAISESGRGNYGYTF. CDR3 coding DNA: TGTGCCATCAGTGAGTCGGGCAGGGGTAACTATGGCTACACCTTC.

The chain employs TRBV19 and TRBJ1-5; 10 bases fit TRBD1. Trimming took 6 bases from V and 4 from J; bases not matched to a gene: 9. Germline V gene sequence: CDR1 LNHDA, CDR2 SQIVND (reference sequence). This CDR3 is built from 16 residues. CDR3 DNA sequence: TGTGCCAGTAGCCGGGATCGGACAGGGGGAAATCAGCCCCAGCATTTT. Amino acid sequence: CASSRDRTGGNQPQHF.

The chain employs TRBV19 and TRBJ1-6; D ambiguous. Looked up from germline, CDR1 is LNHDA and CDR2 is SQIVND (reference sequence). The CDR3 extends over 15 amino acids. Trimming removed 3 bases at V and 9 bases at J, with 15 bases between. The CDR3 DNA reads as TGTGCCAGTAGTATTGTGGGCAGGTCCGGTTCACCCCTCCACTTT. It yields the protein CASSIVGRSGSPLHF.

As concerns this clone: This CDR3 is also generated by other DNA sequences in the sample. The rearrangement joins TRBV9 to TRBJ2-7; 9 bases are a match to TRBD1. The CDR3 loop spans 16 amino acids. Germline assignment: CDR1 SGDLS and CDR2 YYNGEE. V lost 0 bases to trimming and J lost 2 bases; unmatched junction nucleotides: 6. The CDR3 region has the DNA TGTGCCAGCAGCGTAGGGGGGACAGGGCTAACCTACGAGCAGTACTTC. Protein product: CASSVGGTGLTYEQYF.

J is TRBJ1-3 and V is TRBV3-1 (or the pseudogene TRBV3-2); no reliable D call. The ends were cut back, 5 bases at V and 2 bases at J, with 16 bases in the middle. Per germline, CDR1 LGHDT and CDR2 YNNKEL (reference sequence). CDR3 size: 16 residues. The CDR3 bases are TGTGCCAGCAGCTCCAGCGCGGCAGTTGCTGGAAACACCATATATTTT. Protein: CASSSSAAVAGNTIYF.

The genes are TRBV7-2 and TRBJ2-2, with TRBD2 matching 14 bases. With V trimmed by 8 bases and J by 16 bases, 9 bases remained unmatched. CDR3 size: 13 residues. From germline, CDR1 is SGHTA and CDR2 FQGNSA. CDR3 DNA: TGTGCCAGCGGGACTAGCGGGAGCTATCCTGGGTTTTTT. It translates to CASGTSGSYPGFF.

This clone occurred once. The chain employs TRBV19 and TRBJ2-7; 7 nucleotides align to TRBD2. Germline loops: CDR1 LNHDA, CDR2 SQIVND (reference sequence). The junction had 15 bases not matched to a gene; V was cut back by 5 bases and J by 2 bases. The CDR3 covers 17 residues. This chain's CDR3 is CASSPLMDAGVPYEQYF. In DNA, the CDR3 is TGTGCCAGTAGTCCCCTAATGGACGCGGGGGTTCCCTACGAGCAGTACTTC.

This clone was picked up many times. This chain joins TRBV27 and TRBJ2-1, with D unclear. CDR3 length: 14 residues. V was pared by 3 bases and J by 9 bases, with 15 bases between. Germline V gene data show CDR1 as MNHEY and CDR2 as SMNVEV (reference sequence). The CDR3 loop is CASSLASSLSEQFF. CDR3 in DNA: TGTGCCAGCAGTTTGGCTAGTTCGCTGAGTGAGCAGTTCTTC.

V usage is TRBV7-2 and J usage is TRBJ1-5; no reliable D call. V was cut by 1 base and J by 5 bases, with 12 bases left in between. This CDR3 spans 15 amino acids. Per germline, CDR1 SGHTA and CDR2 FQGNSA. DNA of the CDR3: TGTGCCAGCAGCTTAGGGGCAACATATCATCAGCCCCAGCATTTT. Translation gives CASSLGATYHQPQHF.

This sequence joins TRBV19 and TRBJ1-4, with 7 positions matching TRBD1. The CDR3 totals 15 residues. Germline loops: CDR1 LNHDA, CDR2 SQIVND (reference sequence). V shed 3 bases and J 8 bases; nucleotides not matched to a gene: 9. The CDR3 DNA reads TGTGCCAGTAGTATGGATACAGGGGTTGGAGAAAAACTGTTTTTT. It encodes CASSMDTGVGEKLFF.